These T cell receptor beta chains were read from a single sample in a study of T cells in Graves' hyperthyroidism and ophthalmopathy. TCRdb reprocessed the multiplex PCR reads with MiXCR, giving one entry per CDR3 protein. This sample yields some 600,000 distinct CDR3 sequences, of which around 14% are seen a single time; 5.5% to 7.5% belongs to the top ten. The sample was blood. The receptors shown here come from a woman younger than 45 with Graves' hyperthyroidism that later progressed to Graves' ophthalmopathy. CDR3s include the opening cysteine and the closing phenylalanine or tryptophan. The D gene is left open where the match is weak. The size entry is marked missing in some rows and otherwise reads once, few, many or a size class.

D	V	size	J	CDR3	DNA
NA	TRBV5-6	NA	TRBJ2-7	CASSQDEGPYEQYF	TGTGCCAGCAGCCAAGACGAGGGCCCCTACGAGCAGTACTTC
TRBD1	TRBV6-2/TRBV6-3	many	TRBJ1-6	CASRNPGTDNSPLHF	TGTGCCAGCAGAAATCCCGGGACAGATAATTCACCCCTCCACTTT
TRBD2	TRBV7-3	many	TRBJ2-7	CASPGTSVYEQYF	TGTGCCAGTCCGGGGACTAGCGTATACGAGCAGTACTTC
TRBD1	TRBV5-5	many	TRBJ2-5	CASSLDRGDRETQYF	TGTGCCAGCAGCTTAGACAGGGGGGATCGGGAGACCCAGTACTTC
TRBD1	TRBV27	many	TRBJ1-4	CASSLVWDSFNEKLFF	TGTGCCAGCAGTTTAGTATGGGACAGCTTTAATGAAAAACTGTTTTTT
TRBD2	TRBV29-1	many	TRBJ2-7	CSGTTSGRTIDEQYF	TGCAGCGGCACGACTAGCGGGAGGACCATCGACGAGCAGTACTTC
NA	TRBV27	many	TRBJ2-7	CASSLGGFNEQYF	TGTGCCAGCAGTTTAGGGGGGTTCAACGAGCAGTACTTC
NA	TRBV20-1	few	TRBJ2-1	CSALSSYNEQFF	TGCAGTGCCCTGAGCTCCTACAATGAGCAGTTCTTC
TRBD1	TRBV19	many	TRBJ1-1	CASSRGQGNTEAFF	TGTGCCAGCAGCCGCGGACAGGGGAACACTGAAGCTTTCTTT
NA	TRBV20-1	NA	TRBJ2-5	CSARDPAGGTQYF	TGCAGTGCTAGAGACCCCGCCGGGGGGACCCAGTACTTC
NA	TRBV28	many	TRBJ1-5	CASIYGSNQPQHF	TGTGCCAGCATTTACGGTTCCAATCAGCCCCAGCATTTT
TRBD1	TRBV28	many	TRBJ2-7	CASRLGQGLSPAYEQYF	TGTGCCAGCAGACTGGGACAGGGACTTTCCCCAGCCTACGAGCAGTACTTC
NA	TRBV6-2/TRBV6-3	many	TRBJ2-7	CASRPEILSVEQYF	TGTGCCAGCAGGCCAGAGATCTTGTCGGTCGAGCAGTACTTC
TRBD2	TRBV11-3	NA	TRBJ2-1	CASSGGGGSSGQRSSEQFF	TGTGCCAGCAGCGGTGGGGGTGGGTCTAGCGGACAACGAAGCTCTGAGCAGTTCTTC
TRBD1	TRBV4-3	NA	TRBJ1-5	CASSQGFRDREVSNQPQHF	TGCGCCAGCAGCCAGGGCTTCCGGGACAGGGAAGTCAGCAATCAGCCCCAGCATTTT
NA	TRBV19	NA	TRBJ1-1	CASSTYYGRNTEAFF	TGTGCCAGTAGTACCTACTATGGGCGGAACACTGAAGCTTTCTTT
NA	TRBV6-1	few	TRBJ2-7	CASSEMTGPSYEQYF	TGTGCCAGCAGTGAGATGACAGGTCCCTCCTACGAGCAGTACTTC
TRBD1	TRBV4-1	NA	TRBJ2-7	CASRFPGTGDREQYF	TGCGCCAGCAGGTTCCCCGGGACAGGGGATCGCGAGCAGTACTTC
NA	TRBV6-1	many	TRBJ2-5	CASGRDAKTQYF	TGTGCCAGTGGGCGGGATGCAAAGACCCAGTACTTC
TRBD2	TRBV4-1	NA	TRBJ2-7	CASSRSWTSGTSYEQYF	TGCGCCAGCAGCCGGAGTTGGACTAGCGGGACCTCCTACGAGCAGTACTTC
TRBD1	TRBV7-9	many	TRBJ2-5	CASSSENPGQGAGETQYF	TGTGCCAGCAGCTCTGAGAACCCGGGACAGGGGGCCGGAGAGACCCAGTACTTC
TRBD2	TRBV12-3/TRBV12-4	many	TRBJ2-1	CASRPGRTSGREQFF	TGTGCCAGCAGACCAGGGAGGACTAGCGGGAGGGAGCAGTTCTTC
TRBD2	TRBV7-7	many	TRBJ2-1	CASSLELAEPYNEQFF	TGTGCTAGCAGCTTAGAACTAGCGGAGCCTTACAATGAGCAGTTCTTC
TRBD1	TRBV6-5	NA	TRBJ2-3	CASSYLGTGSDTDTQYF	TGTGCCAGCAGTTACTTGGGGACAGGGAGTGATACAGATACGCAGTATTTT
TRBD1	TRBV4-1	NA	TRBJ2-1	CASSHPQDRGGNEQFF	TGCGCCAGCAGCCACCCTCAGGACAGGGGTGGCAATGAGCAGTTCTTC
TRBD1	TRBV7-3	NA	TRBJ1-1	CTSSPGTATEAFF	TGTACCAGCAGCCCTGGGACAGCCACTGAAGCTTTCTTT
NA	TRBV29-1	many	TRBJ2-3	CSVVAADTQYF	TGCAGCGTTGTAGCGGCAGATACGCAGTATTTT
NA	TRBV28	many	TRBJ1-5	CASSLGGVRQPQHF	TGTGCCAGCAGTTTAGGGGGCGTACGTCAGCCCCAGCATTTT
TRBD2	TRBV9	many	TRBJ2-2	CASSVDAGGPPGELFF	TGTGCCAGCAGCGTAGATGCGGGAGGGCCCCCCGGGGAGCTGTTTTTT
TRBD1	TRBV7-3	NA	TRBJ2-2	CASGLRSQGASGALFF	TGTGCCAGCGGCTTAAGGAGTCAGGGGGCTTCCGGGGCGCTGTTTTTT
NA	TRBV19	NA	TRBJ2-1	CASSIEGPASSYNGQFF	TGTGCCAGTAGTATAGAGGGACCAGCGAGCTCCTACAATGGGCAGTTCTTC
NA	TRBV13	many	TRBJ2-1	CASSLDDFRSYNEQFF	TGTGCCAGCAGCTTAGATGACTTCCGGTCCTACAATGAGCAGTTCTTC
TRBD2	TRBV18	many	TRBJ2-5	CASSALAGGPQETQYF	TGTGCCAGCTCAGCACTAGCGGGAGGGCCGCAAGAGACCCAGTACTTC
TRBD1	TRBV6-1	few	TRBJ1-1	CASSTQTQGLTEAFF	TGTGCCAGCAGTACCCAAACACAGGGGTTGACTGAAGCTTTCTTT